The 18 T cell receptor beta chains presented below share a single source sample, sequenced in a study of T cell repertoires in cytomegalovirus infection. No antigen has been assigned to these receptors. In TCRdb, the reads were re-called with MiXCR into one record per CDR3 protein. The sample includes about half a million distinct CDR3 sequences, about 39% seen only once; the top ten take around 45%. This sample comprised cultured PBMCs, obtained from culture after CMV antigen stimulation. These receptors were taken from a human donor in good health (CMV status not recorded). Some clones in this sample may be carry-over from other donors' samples.

J is TRBJ1-6 and V is TRBV20-1; D perhaps matches TRBD1 (5 bases). Germline lookup yields CDR1 DFQATT and CDR2 SNEGSKA (reference sequence). The CDR3 is 15 residues long. Deletions cut 1 base from V and 7 bases from J, with 14 bases between. As DNA, the CDR3 is TGCAGTGCTAGAGTAGGGGCTGCACGGAATTCACCCCTCCACTTT. Translation: CSARVGAARNSPLHF.

This clonotype occurred a few times. V and J are TRBV11-1 and TRBJ2-1; D unclear. The CDR3 extends over 13 amino acids. Germline values: CDR1 SGHAT, CDR2 FQDESV (reference sequence). The V and J ends lost 5 bases and 10 bases respectively, with 15 bases between them. The CDR3 reads CASSRGPHDEQFF. The CDR3 DNA follows: TGTGCCAGCAGCCGTGGGCCACACGACGAGCAGTTCTTC.

There are a few counts of this clonotype. V usage is TRBV12-3 or TRBV12-4 and J usage is TRBJ2-3; the D is unclear. This CDR3 spans 17 amino acids. V lost 7 bases and J 4 bases, leaving 24 bases between the germline ends. CDR3 in DNA: TGTGCCAGCACCCCAGGTCTCGGGTCACGAACCCCAGATACGCAGTATTTT. Translated, it gives CASTPGLGSRTPDTQYF.

This chain connects TRBV7-2 to TRBJ2-3; 8 bases line up with TRBD2. The CDR3 runs to 16 residues. Germline CDR1 is SGHTA and CDR2 is FQGNSA. The V gene end was trimmed by 5 bases and the J gene end by 4 bases; junction bases not matched to a gene: 11. The CDR3 DNA sequence: TGTGCCAGCAGCCCGCTCGGGGGGGCCGGGTCAGATACGCAGTATTTT. Residues: CASSPLGGAGSDTQYF.

The rearrangement links TRBV7-9 to TRBJ2-1; no firm D call. Deletions cut 5 bases from V and 8 bases from J, with 10 bases between. CDR3 length equals 12 residues. In germline, CDR1 is SEHNR, CDR2 FQNEAQ (reference sequence). The CDR3 DNA is TGTGCCAGCAGCCGAGTTGGGTATGAGCAGTTCTTC. It encodes CASSRVGYEQFF. The variable domain in full, with the rest retrieved from reference TRBV7-9 and TRBJ2-1, is DTGVSQNPRHKITKRGQNVTFRCDPISEHNRLYWYRQTLGQGPEFLTYFQNEAQLEKSRLLSDRFSAERPKGSFSTLEIQRTEQGDSAMYLCASSRVGYEQFFGPGTRLTVL.

A few counts support this clonotype. The chain combines TRBV6-2 or TRBV6-3 with TRBJ2-5; D is uncertain. This CDR3 has 12 residues. V gave up 2 bases and J gave up 4 bases, with 5 bases separating them. From germline, CDR1 is MNHEY and CDR2 SVGEGT. CDR3 amino acids: CASSYVGETQYF. CDR3 nucleotides: TGTGCCAGCAGTTACGTCGGAGAGACCCAGTACTTC.

This chain connects TRBV6-5 to TRBJ1-2; 9 positions agree with TRBD1. The germline V gene encodes CDR1 MNHEY and CDR2 SVGAGI. The length of the CDR3 is 16 residues. Trimming removed 3 bases from V and 6 bases from J; junction bases left unmatched: 11. The CDR3 coding sequence is TGTGCCAGCAGTTATTACGCTGGACAGGGGATGGATGGCTACACCTTC. This encodes CASSYYAGQGMDGYTF.

The chain recombines TRBV27 with TRBJ2-2, with TRBD1 matching over 12 bases. Germline V CDR1 and CDR2: MNHEY, SMNVEV (reference sequence). V trimming: 5 bases; J trimming: 6 bases; junction bases outside the gene matches: 10. The CDR3 sequence is 17 residues long. The CDR3 sequence: CASSPALGQGASGELFF. The CDR3 nucleotides are TGTGCCAGCAGTCCCGCCCTGGGACAGGGGGCCTCCGGGGAGCTGTTTTTT.

This clonotype was observed a few times. The chain recombines TRBV9 with TRBJ2-5, with a possible D match to TRBD2 (6 bases). This CDR3 comprises 16 residues. Trimming removed 0 bases at V and 0 bases at J, with 12 bases between. Germline loops: CDR1 SGDLS, CDR2 YYNGEE. CDR3 sequence (DNA): TGTGCCAGCAGCGTAGAAGGCGGGACCGACCAAGAGACCCAGTACTTC. Its protein is CASSVEGGTDQETQYF.

This clonotype was detected a few times. V gene TRBV7-9 combines with J gene TRBJ1-5; no definite D call. Germline values: CDR1 SEHNR, CDR2 FQNEAQ (reference sequence). V was shortened by 3 bases and J by 6 bases, with 15 bases between the two germline ends. There are 15 residues in the CDR3. CDR3: CASSLESGSGQPQHF. CDR3 DNA sequence: TGTGCCAGCAGCTTGGAGTCGGGGTCCGGTCAGCCCCAGCATTTT.

This clonotype was counted between two and nine times. The chain carries TRBV6-6 and TRBJ2-3, with D unclear. This CDR3 has 15 residues. V was shortened by 5 bases and J by 1 base, with 13 bases between the two germline ends. The germline CDR1 and CDR2 sequences are MNHNY and SVGAGI (reference sequence). The CDR3 protein is CASSDWHKGTDTQYF. The CDR3 DNA follows: TGTGCCAGCAGTGATTGGCATAAAGGCACAGATACGCAGTATTTT.

In this sample, this clonotype turned up once. The gene calls are TRBV3-1 and TRBJ2-3; TRBD1 matches at 10 bases. The J segment lost 6 bases and the V segment lost 4 bases, leaving 7 bases of the junction unmatched. The length of the CDR3 is 15 residues. CDR1 is LGHDT and CDR2 is YNNKEL in the germline V gene (reference sequence). As DNA, the CDR3 is TGTGCCAGCAGCCCGACAGGGGGCTTAATTGATACGCAGTATTTT. Translated: CASSPTGGLIDTQYF.

This clonotype was observed a handful of times. CDR3 DNA sequence: TGTGCCAGCAGCCCAACTAGCGGCCCCTACACCGGGGAGCTGTTTTTT. It is translated as CASSPTSGPYTGELFF. The genes are TRBV7-2 and TRBJ2-2; 8 bases are shared with TRBD2. V lost 5 bases, J lost 3 bases, and 8 bases stayed unmatched. Per germline, CDR1 SGHTA and CDR2 FQGNSA. This CDR3 spans 16 amino acids. The full variable domain, completed using reference TRBV7-2 and TRBJ2-2, is GAGVSQSPSNKVTEKGKDVELRCDPISGHTALYWYRQSLGQGLEFLIYFQGNSAPDKSGLPSDRFSAERTGGSVSTLTIQRTQQEDSAVYLCASSPTSGPYTGELFFGEGSRLTVL.

The chain employs TRBV7-9 and TRBJ2-1; unclear D gene. CDR1 is SEHNR, CDR2 FQNEAQ, per germline (reference sequence). This CDR3 comprises 13 residues. Trimming left V 4 bases short and J 8 bases short, with 12 bases between. In DNA form, the CDR3 reads TGTGCCAGCAGCTCCGCCGGGCTCGATGAGCAGTTCTTC. Its translation: CASSSAGLDEQFF.

This clonotype was observed many times. The CDR3 reads CASSFKGIGNQPQHF. The CDR3 nucleotides read TGTGCCAGCAGTTTTAAGGGGATCGGCAATCAGCCCCAGCATTTT. This rearrangement joins TRBV12-3 or TRBV12-4 to TRBJ1-5; D is perhaps TRBD1 (5 bases). This CDR3 comprises 15 residues. Trimming removed 3 bases at V and 2 bases at J, with 11 bases between.

The CDR3 protein is CASSQDSPSASGIINEQFF. The CDR3 nucleotides are TGCGCCAGCAGCCAAGATTCCCCCTCCGCTAGCGGGATAATAAATGAGCAGTTCTTC. The J gene is TRBJ2-1, the V gene TRBV4-3; TRBD2 agrees at 9 bases. Trimming at V came to 0 bases and at J to 7 bases, leaving 16 bases not matched to a gene. The CDR3 consists of 19 residues. Germline-derived CDR1 and CDR2 are LGHNA and YSLEER.

This clonotype was counted a few times. The V call is TRBV7-9, the J call TRBJ2-6; TRBD1 aligns across 8 bases. V was clipped by 3 bases and J by 0 bases; unmatched bases: 4. The V gene's germline CDR1 is SEHNR and CDR2 FQNEAQ (reference sequence). The CDR3 length is 17 residues. In DNA, the CDR3 is TGTGCCAGCAGCTTCCAGGGGGCCCTCTCTGGGGCCAACGTCCTGACTTTC. Protein sequence: CASSFQGALSGANVLTF.

This clonotype was seen a few times. The chain employs TRBV5-1 and TRBJ1-1; D is perhaps TRBD1 (5 bases). The V end was cut by 0 bases, the J end by 6 bases, with 12 bases between. The germline V gene has CDR1 SGHRS and CDR2 YFSETQ. CDR3 size: 14 residues. CDR3 residues: CASSLARVGAEAFF. The CDR3 coding sequence is TGCGCCAGCAGCTTGGCCAGGGTTGGGGCTGAAGCTTTCTTT.